The next 2 T cell receptor beta chains were all read from a single sample in a study of human T cells and chemical hapten exposure. In TCRdb, the RACE reads were re-called with MiXCR into one record per CDR3 protein. Counted here are 110,000 or so distinct CDR3 sequences, less than 40% occurring once; the ten biggest clones make up less than 3%. Time point indicated: patch test 3, about 24 weeks after DPC sensitization. This sample's treatment: therapeutic diphenylcyclopropenone sensitization with weekly scalp DPC. This specimen consisted of whole blood, obtained in connection with sensitization to the hapten diphenylcyclopropenone (DPC). These receptors came from a man aged 40-49 years with alopecia areata. Some clones in this sample may be carry-over from other donors' samples.

The chain couples TRBV28 to TRBJ2-7; 8 nucleotides agree with TRBD2. The CDR3 extends over 14 amino acids. CDR1 and CDR2 from the germline V gene are MDHEN and SYDVKM. J gave up 4 bases and V 7 bases, and 9 bases lay outside the gene matches. The CDR3 loop is CASTSSGSRYEQYF. The DNA for the CDR3 is TGTGCCAGCACCTCAAGCGGGAGTCGGTACGAGCAGTACTTC.

This chain links TRBV29-1 with TRBJ1-2; D unclear. The germline CDR1 and CDR2 sequences are SQVTM and ANQGSEA. There are 14 residues in the CDR3. The V and J ends lost 4 bases and 4 bases respectively, with 16 bases between them. CDR3 loop: CSVVTGERIYGYTF. DNA for the CDR3: TGCAGCGTTGTAACTGGGGAACGGATCTATGGCTACACCTTC. The entire variable domain, with the rest obtained from reference TRBV29-1 and TRBJ1-2, is as follows: SAVISQKPSRDICQRGTSLTIQCQVDSQVTMMFWYRQQPGQSLTLIATANQGSEATYESGFVIDKFPISRPNLTFSTLTVSNMSPEDSSIYLCSVVTGERIYGYTFGSGTRLTVV.